These 19 T cell receptor beta chains share one sample of origin, sequenced in a study of immune evolution from preneoplasia to lung adenocarcinoma. Method: immunoSEQ multiplex PCR; TCRdb's copy keeps in-frame clones and lacks some. The data hold about 8,600 clones, with roughly 76% observed a single time. Sequenced: FFPE minimally invasive lung adenocarcinoma tissue. The receptor source for this set is a donor aged 70 or over with lung adenocarcinoma.

This clone was seen a single time. CDR3 coding DNA: TGCGCCAGCAGCTCCCTTAGATCAGATACGCAGTATTTT. Protein: CASSSLRSDTQYF. The chain recombines TRBV5-1 with TRBJ2-3; D ambiguous. The CDR3 is 13 amino acids. Germline V lookup: CDR1 SGHRS, CDR2 YFSETQ. V lost 3 bases to trimming and J lost 4 bases, with 9 bases between them.

The chain uses TRBV5-5 and TRBJ2-1; a weak D match, TRBD1 (6 bases). The germline V and J ends were trimmed by 7 bases and 0 bases, with 11 bases remaining between them. Germline CDR1 and CDR2: SGHKS and YYEKEE (reference sequence). The CDR3 is 14 amino acids. The CDR3 DNA sequence: TGTGCCAGCGCCTACAGGGTCTCCTACAATGAGCAGTTCTTC. It codes for CASAYRVSYNEQFF.

This sequence joins TRBV7-9 and TRBJ1-2, with a weak D call TRBD1 (5 bases). CDR1 is SEHNR, CDR2 FQNEAQ, per germline (reference sequence). The CDR3 contains 14 residues. Trimming took 5 bases from V and 4 from J, leaving 14 bases between them. The CDR3 DNA sequence: TGTGCCAGCAGCATCGGGGTGGGGGGCTATGGCTACACCTTC. Its protein product is CASSIGVGGYGYTF.

This sequence joins TRBV4-1 and TRBJ1-1; 8 bases are shared with TRBD1. The CDR3 sequence is 20 residues long. Trimming at V came to 4 bases and at J to 4 bases, leaving 23 bases not matched to a gene. Germline CDR1 and CDR2: MGHRA and YSYEKL. CDR3 in DNA: TGCGCCAGCAGCCTGAGGACAGGGACCCCGATCGCGGCGGCGAGCACTGAAGCTTTCTTT. Protein product: CASSLRTGTPIAAASTEAFF.

The J gene is TRBJ2-1, the V gene TRBV5-1, with 13 bases that match TRBD2. V shed 4 bases and J 9 bases; nucleotides not matched to a gene: 7. The CDR3 length is 15 residues. Per germline, CDR1 SGHRS and CDR2 YFSETQ. The CDR3, as DNA: TGCGCCAGCAGCCTCCTGGGACTAGCGGGGATTGAGCAGTTCTTC. It specifies CASSLLGLAGIEQFF.

The CDR3 DNA follows: TGTGCCTGGAGTGTAGAGGCAGGGGGGTTATCACCCCTCCACTTT. This sequence encodes CAWSVEAGGLSPLHF. This sequence joins TRBV30 and TRBJ1-6, with 7 bases lining up with TRBD1. Looked up from germline, CDR1 is GTSNPN and CDR2 is SVGIG (reference sequence). The CDR3 has 15 amino acids. V shed 0 bases, J shed 10 bases, and the junction held 9 bases outside the gene matches.

The chain uses TRBV5-4 and TRBJ1-4, with 11 bases lining up with TRBD1. J gave up 11 bases and V 3 bases, and 9 bases lay outside the gene matches. Germline values: CDR1 SGHNT, CDR2 YYREEE (reference sequence). This CDR3 spans 15 amino acids. The CDR3 nucleotides are TGTGCCAGCAGCTACGGGACAGGGGGGCGAACGAAACTGTTTTTT. It is translated as CASSYGTGGRTKLFF.

The V and J genes are TRBV7-2 and TRBJ2-2; TRBD2 matches at 13 bases. With V trimmed by 6 bases and J by 5 bases, 3 bases remained unmatched. Germline values: CDR1 SGHTA, CDR2 FQGNSA. The CDR3 runs 15 residues. The CDR3 region is CASSWTSGRTGELFF. DNA of the CDR3: TGTGCCAGCAGTTGGACTAGCGGGAGAACCGGGGAGCTGTTTTTT.

The CDR3 reads CAISEELMDTEAFF. DNA of the CDR3: TGTGCCATCAGTGAGGAACTTATGGACACTGAAGCTTTCTTT. The gene calls are TRBV10-3 and TRBJ1-1, with D uncertain. Looked up from germline, CDR1 is ENHRY and CDR2 is SYGVKD. CDR3 length equals 14 residues. Trimming removed 2 bases at V and 3 bases at J, with 10 bases between.

This clone was recorded only once. CDR3 coding DNA: TGTGCCAGCACTAAAAAAGGGACAGCGACGTCCTTTAAGGAGACCCAGTACTTC. This encodes CASTKKGTATSFKETQYF. The chain has TRBV7-3 and TRBJ2-5; 7 bases match TRBD1. V was pared by 7 bases and J by 5 bases, with 22 bases of the junction left unmatched. The CDR3 covers 18 residues. Germline V gives CDR1 SGHTA, CDR2 FQGTGA.

J is TRBJ2-7 and V is TRBV5-4; 7 nucleotides align to TRBD2. The CDR3 extends over 14 amino acids. Trimming took 4 bases from V and 2 from J; bases not matched to a gene: 6. Germline V lookup: CDR1 SGHNT, CDR2 YYREEE (reference sequence). The CDR3 loop reads CASSPGGLPYEQYF. In DNA, the CDR3 is TGTGCCAGCAGCCCGGGGGGTCTGCCCTACGAGCAGTACTTC.

The V call is TRBV9, the J call TRBJ2-3, with 9 positions matching TRBD1. Germline V gives CDR1 SGDLS, CDR2 YYNGEE. The V segment lost 4 bases and the J segment 1 base; nucleotides outside the gene matches: 7. The CDR3 totals 16 residues. This CDR3 is CASSPGQGLGTDTQYF. CDR3 coding DNA: TGTGCCAGCAGCCCCGGACAGGGGTTGGGCACAGATACGCAGTATTTT.

The J gene is TRBJ2-3, the V gene TRBV19; perhaps TRBD2 as D (6 bases). Per germline, CDR1 LNHDA and CDR2 SQIVND (reference sequence). V lost 3 bases and J 8 bases, leaving 18 bases between the germline ends. The CDR3 consists of 15 residues. CDR3 sequence reads: CASSMEVGARGTQYF. DNA for the CDR3: TGTGCCAGTAGTATGGAGGTAGGGGCGCGGGGTACGCAGTATTTT.

This clone has more than one count but fewer than ten. The chain links TRBV28 to TRBJ2-7; 7 bases agree with TRBD1. The CDR3 length is 13 residues. The germline V gene has CDR1 MDHEN and CDR2 SYDVKM. V shed 6 bases, J shed 6 bases, and the junction held 8 bases outside the gene matches. CDR3 in amino acids: CASRLTGPSEQYF. CDR3 DNA: TGTGCCAGCAGGCTGACAGGGCCTAGCGAGCAGTACTTC.

The J gene is TRBJ2-2, the V gene TRBV11-2; 8 nucleotides match TRBD1. The length of the CDR3 is 16 residues. Germline CDR1 and CDR2: SGHAT and FQNNGV. Losses at the gene ends were 5 bases for V and 1 base for J; bases not matched to a gene: 6. In DNA form, the CDR3 reads TGTGCCAGCAGCGTAACCGGGACAGGGAACACCGGGGAGCTGTTTTTT. Translating gives CASSVTGTGNTGELFF.

In the case of this clone: Its ends do not fully match the called genes, so a read error is possible. The J gene is TRBJ1-2, the V gene TRBV5-6, with a possible D match to TRBD1 (6 bases). Germline V gene lookup returns CDR1 SGHDT and CDR2 YYEEEE. The length of the CDR3 is 13 residues. CDR3 DNA: TGTGCCAGCAACTTGGGGGGCAGCTATGGCTACACCTTC. Its protein product is CASNLGGSYGYTF.

The chain joins TRBV19 to TRBJ1-2; 7 bases match TRBD1. The CDR3 totals 18 residues. With 7 bases clipped from V and 0 bases from J, the junction kept 17 bases outside the gene matches. CDR1 and CDR2 (germline): LNHDA, SQIVND (reference sequence). CDR3 in amino acids: CASTQPTGYRDSNYGYTF. The CDR3 DNA reads TGTGCCAGTACCCAACCGACAGGGTACAGGGACTCTAACTATGGCTACACCTTC.

The rearrangement links TRBV7-9 to TRBJ1-2, with D uncertain. V lost 2 bases and J 5 bases, leaving 9 bases between the germline ends. There are 13 residues in the CDR3. From germline, CDR1 is SEHNR and CDR2 FQNEAQ (reference sequence). DNA for the CDR3: TGTGCCAGCAGCTTATTGGGTCCTTATGGCTACACCTTC. Translated: CASSLLGPYGYTF.

This sequence joins TRBV19 and TRBJ2-5; TRBD2 aligns across 7 bases. The CDR3 loop spans 18 amino acids. The V gene end was trimmed by 0 bases and the J gene end by 5 bases; junction bases not matched to a gene: 15. CDR1 and CDR2 from the germline V gene are LNHDA and SQIVND (reference sequence). The CDR3 nucleotides read TGTGCCAGTAGTATAGACCACGACGAGGGGCGGGAGACGGAGACCCAGTACTTC. It codes for CASSIDHDEGRETETQYF.